This entry lists 8 T cell receptor beta chains sequenced from one sample in a study of blood T cell repertoires in COVID-19. Measured with immunoSEQ multiplex PCR; TCRdb has only the in-frame clones, and not every one. In the table there are around 260,000 clones, 84% of which are singletons. The sequenced sample consisted of peripheral blood. These receptors all come from a man aged 60-69 years with acute or convalescent COVID-19.

V and J are TRBV5-4 and TRBJ2-1; 8 bases align to TRBD2. CDR3 length: 15 residues. V shed 4 bases, J shed 2 bases, and the junction held 5 bases outside the gene matches. The germline V gene encodes CDR1 SGHNT and CDR2 YYREEE (reference sequence). The CDR3 spells CASSPGLATYNEQFF. The DNA for the CDR3 is TGTGCCAGCAGCCCCGGACTAGCAACCTACAATGAGCAGTTCTTC. Using reference TRBV5-4 and TRBJ2-1 for the parts outside the CDR3, the full variable domain is ETGVTQSPTHLIKTRGQQVTLRCSSQSGHNTVSWYQQALGQGPQFIFQYYREEENGRGNFPPRFSGLQFPNYSSELNVNALELDDSALYLCASSPGLATYNEQFFGPGTRLTVL.

This rearrangement joins TRBV7-9 to TRBJ2-2, with 7 bases matching TRBD1. J lost 0 bases, V lost 2 bases, and 6 bases had no gene match. Germline lookup yields CDR1 SEHNR and CDR2 FQNEAQ (reference sequence). The CDR3 runs 17 residues. The CDR3 sequence: CASSLQGGVTNTGELFF. The CDR3 DNA sequence: TGTGCCAGCAGCTTACAAGGGGGCGTAACGAACACCGGGGAGCTGTTTTTT.

This chain uses TRBV5-8 with TRBJ2-5; D is perhaps TRBD1 (6 bases). Germline CDR1 and CDR2: SGHTS and YDEGEE. The CDR3 spans 15 residues. V dropped 1 base and J dropped 2 bases, with 12 bases sitting between them. This CDR3 reads CASSLTGRSQETQYF. Written as DNA, the CDR3 is TGTGCCAGCAGCTTGACAGGGCGATCTCAAGAGACCCAGTACTTC.

This chain uses TRBV28 with TRBJ2-1, with 9 positions matching TRBD2. The V gene end was trimmed by 3 bases and the J gene end by 8 bases; junction bases not matched to a gene: 5. CDR1 and CDR2 (germline): MDHEN, SYDVKM. The CDR3 is 14 residues long. The CDR3 sequence is CASSLSSGKHEQFF. DNA of the CDR3: TGTGCCAGCAGTTTGTCTAGCGGGAAACATGAGCAGTTCTTC. The full variable domain, in which reference TRBV28 and TRBJ2-1 provide the parts outside the CDR3, is DVKVTQSSRYLVKRTGEKVFLECVQDMDHENMFWYRQDPGLGLRLIYFSYDVKMKEKGDIPEGYSVSREKKERFSLILESASTNQTSMYLCASSLSSGKHEQFFGPGTRLTVL.

The chain employs TRBV27 and TRBJ1-2; TRBD1 matches at 11 bases. The V segment lost 2 bases and the J segment 8 bases; nucleotides outside the gene matches: 4. Germline V gives CDR1 MNHEY, CDR2 SMNVEV (reference sequence). This CDR3 is 14 amino acids long. CDR3: CASSLGQGAWGYTF. The CDR3 DNA is TGTGCCAGCAGTTTAGGACAGGGGGCGTGGGGCTACACCTTC.

This rearrangement joins TRBV7-2 to TRBJ2-2; TRBD2 is a possible D gene (6 bases). Germline-derived CDR1 and CDR2 are SGHTA and FQGNSA. V gave up 1 base and J gave up 0 bases, with 9 bases separating them. CDR3 length: 16 amino acids. Written as DNA, the CDR3 is TGTGCCAGCAGCTTAGGACTAGTCGCGAACACCGGGGAGCTGTTTTTT. Translating gives CASSLGLVANTGELFF.

This clone appeared once. The CDR3 sequence: CASSQDSGAPADTQYF. CDR3 DNA: TGTGCCAGCAGCCAAGATAGCGGAGCGCCCGCAGATACGCAGTATTTT. The chain uses TRBV4-2 and TRBJ2-3; possibly TRBD2 for D (6 bases). The V end lost 0 bases, the J end lost 4 bases, and 14 bases lay between the germline ends. The CDR3 spans 16 residues. Germline lookup yields CDR1 LGHNA and CDR2 YNFKEQ.

CDR3: CASSSPGQHYGYTF. CDR3 DNA sequence: TGTGCCAGCAGTTCACCCGGACAGCACTATGGCTACACCTTC. This rearrangement joins TRBV6-5 to TRBJ1-2, with D perhaps matching TRBD1 (6 bases). The CDR3 is 14 residues long. Germline V gives CDR1 MNHEY, CDR2 SVGAGI. The germline V and J ends were trimmed by 4 bases and 3 bases, with 12 bases remaining between them.